These 23 T cell receptor beta chains were all obtained from the same sample, sequenced in a study of blood T cell repertoires in COVID-19. Here immunoSEQ multiplex PCR was the method, and the copy in TCRdb shows in-frame clones only, minus some. The sample yields over 100,000 clones, about 87% seen once. Specimen: peripheral blood. These receptors originate from a man over 45 with acute or convalescent COVID-19.

This chain uses TRBV6-4 with TRBJ2-1; 8 bases fit TRBD1. The CDR3 has 14 residues. V trimming: 5 bases; J trimming: 8 bases; junction bases outside the gene matches: 8. Per the germline V gene, CDR1 is MRHNA and CDR2 is SNTAGT. DNA of the CDR3: TGTGCCAGCAGTTCTACAGGGGGTGGTGATGAGCAGTTCTTC. Translated, it gives CASSSTGGGDEQFF.

The chain recombines TRBV19 with TRBJ1-4; 7 bases are shared with TRBD1. V lost 5 bases, J lost 6 bases, and 15 bases stayed unmatched. The CDR3 is 17 amino acids. The V gene's germline CDR1 is LNHDA and CDR2 SQIVND (reference sequence). The DNA of the CDR3 is TGTGCCAGTAGTGTAGTTCCCAACAGGGGTCGCGATGAAAAACTGTTTTTT. Its translation is CASSVVPNRGRDEKLFF. Filled out from reference TRBV19 and TRBJ1-4, the complete variable domain reads DGGITQSPKYLFRKEGQNVTLSCEQNLNHDAMYWYRQDPGQGLRLIYYSQIVNDFQKGDIAEGYSVSREKKESFPLTVTSAQKNPTAFYLCASSVVPNRGRDEKLFFGSGTQLSVL.

The V and J genes are TRBV27 and TRBJ1-1; no clear D gene. Germline V gives CDR1 MNHEY, CDR2 SMNVEV (reference sequence). Trimming took off 2 bases at V and 1 base at J, with 5 bases between the two ends. The CDR3 totals 13 residues. The CDR3 here is CASSLTGNTEAFF. CDR3 DNA: TGTGCCAGCAGTTTAACCGGGAACACTGAAGCTTTCTTT.

The chain uses TRBV10-1 and TRBJ2-1, with 8 nucleotides matching TRBD2. CDR3 length: 13 residues. Germline CDR1 and CDR2: WNHNN and SYGVQD (reference sequence). The V segment lost 8 bases and the J segment 8 bases; nucleotides outside the gene matches: 8. The chain's CDR3 is CASSSGLAYEQFF. In DNA form, the CDR3 reads TGCGCCAGCTCTAGCGGGTTGGCATATGAGCAGTTCTTC.

This chain uses TRBV18 with TRBJ1-1; D not resolved. This CDR3 contains 12 residues. Germline values: CDR1 KGHSH, CDR2 LQKENI. V lost 5 bases to trimming and J lost 5 bases, with 9 bases between them. The CDR3 sequence: CASSKADTEAFF. The CDR3 region has the DNA TGTGCCAGCTCAAAAGCGGATACTGAAGCTTTCTTT.

The V gene is TRBV19, the J gene TRBJ1-2; 7 bases map to TRBD1. J gave up 2 bases and V 5 bases, and 17 bases lay outside the gene matches. Germline CDR1 LNHDA, CDR2 SQIVND (reference sequence). There are 18 residues in the CDR3. The CDR3 protein is CASSAKGQMMYENYGYTF. The DNA for the CDR3 is TGTGCCAGTAGTGCCAAGGGACAGATGATGTACGAGAACTATGGCTACACCTTC.

The CDR3 coding sequence is TGTGCCAGCAGCAACCGGGTTAGAGGCACTGAAGCTTTCTTT. Translating it yields CASSNRVRGTEAFF. The rearrangement uses TRBV9 and TRBJ1-1; D is uncertain. The CDR3 spans 14 residues. The germline V gene has CDR1 SGDLS and CDR2 YYNGEE. Trimming took 4 bases from V and 4 from J, leaving 14 bases between them.

CDR3 sequence reads: CASSYTDSRVEAFF. CDR3 sequence (DNA): TGTGCCAGCAGCTACACCGACAGCAGAGTTGAAGCTTTCTTT. The chain has TRBV5-6 and TRBJ1-1; TRBD1 might be the D (5 bases). The germline V gene encodes CDR1 SGHDT and CDR2 YYEEEE. CDR3 size: 14 residues. Trimming left V 3 bases short and J 7 bases short, with 16 bases between. The variable domain in full, with the rest retrieved from reference TRBV5-6 and TRBJ1-1, is DAGVTQSPTHLIKTRGQQVTLRCSPKSGHDTVSWYQQALGQGPQFIFQYYEEEERQRGNFPDRFSGHQFPNYSSELNVNALLLGDSALYLCASSYTDSRVEAFFGQGTRLTVV.

The gene calls are TRBV19 and TRBJ1-1, with D unclear. Per the germline V gene, CDR1 is LNHDA and CDR2 is SQIVND (reference sequence). CDR3 length: 13 residues. V was clipped by 8 bases and J by 1 base, with 11 bases between them. CDR3 DNA: TGTGCCAGTTCAGAAGGGAGGAACACTGAAGCTTTCTTT. This gives the protein CASSEGRNTEAFF.

The rearrangement links TRBV19 to TRBJ2-7; tentatively, D is TRBD2 (7 bases). CDR1 is LNHDA and CDR2 is SQIVND in the germline V gene (reference sequence). CDR3 length: 13 amino acids. V lost 5 bases and J lost 2, with 10 bases in between. The DNA for the CDR3 is TGTGCCAGTAGTGGGGGGGCCGCCTACGAGCAGTACTTC. Protein product: CASSGGAAYEQYF.

This clone was counted a few times. The chain carries TRBV6-5 and TRBJ1-1, with D hard to call. This CDR3 is built from 13 residues. With 7 bases removed from V and 1 base from J, the gap between germline ends came to 10 bases. Germline CDR1 and CDR2: MNHEY and SVGAGI. The CDR3 bases are TGTGCCAGCACGTGGAGGCCGAACACTGAAGCTTTCTTT. Translation: CASTWRPNTEAFF.

This rearrangement joins TRBV6-6 to TRBJ2-5; weak D call: TRBD1 (6 bases). Germline CDR1 is MNHNY and CDR2 is SVGAGI (reference sequence). The CDR3 totals 11 residues. Between the trimmed V and J ends, which lost 8 bases and 5 bases, there was a span of 9 bases. The CDR3 loop is CASHRAETQYF. Written as DNA, the CDR3 is TGTGCCAGCCACAGGGCGGAGACCCAGTACTTC.

This chain joins TRBV2 and TRBJ2-7, with 8 bases aligning to TRBD1. CDR3 length equals 15 residues. Germline CDR1 and CDR2: SNHLY and FYNNEI. Trimming cost V 3 bases and J 9 bases; bases outside gene matches: 13. CDR3 in amino acids: CASSDKSGQVNMQYF. In DNA, the CDR3 is TGTGCCAGCAGTGACAAATCGGGACAGGTTAATATGCAGTACTTC.

The genes are TRBV5-4 and TRBJ1-1; 7 bases fit TRBD1. CDR3 length: 14 amino acids. Germline V gene lookup returns CDR1 SGHNT and CDR2 YYREEE (reference sequence). Trimming cost V 6 bases and J 7 bases; bases outside gene matches: 12. The CDR3 bases are TGTGCCAGCACCCAAGGGGGCCTGGGGGATGAAGCTTTCTTT. Its protein is CASTQGGLGDEAFF.

The genes are TRBV28 and TRBJ1-1; 8 bases agree with TRBD1. The V gene's germline CDR1 is MDHEN and CDR2 SYDVKM. V trimming: 2 bases; J trimming: 6 bases; junction bases outside the gene matches: 8. This CDR3 has 15 residues. The CDR3 nucleotides read TGTGCCAGCAGTTTAGAGCAGGGGGCTTCTCCTGAAGCTTTCTTT. Protein product: CASSLEQGASPEAFF.

Of note for this clone: This same CDR3 is encoded by further DNA sequences in the sample. The chain uses TRBV12-3 or TRBV12-4 and TRBJ2-7, with D possibly being TRBD2 (5 bases). Trimming shortened V by 5 bases and J by 4 bases, and 12 bases separated the two germline ends. The CDR3 has 13 residues. Here the CDR3 reads CASSAGGSYEQYF. The CDR3 nucleotides are TGTGCCAGCAGTGCGGGCGGTAGTTACGAGCAGTACTTC.

This clone was recorded a few times. V and J are TRBV11-2 and TRBJ2-2; no firm D call. Trimming stripped 2 bases from V and 6 bases from J, with 7 bases between. The CDR3 extends over 13 amino acids. Germline CDR1 reads SGHAT; CDR2 reads FQNNGV. CDR3 DNA: TGTGCCAGCAGCTTAAGAGCCGCCGGGGAGCTGTTTTTT. Its translation is CASSLRAAGELFF. Full variable domain (remainder filled in from reference TRBV11-2 and TRBJ2-2): EAGVAQSPRYKIIEKRQSVAFWCNPISGHATLYWYQQILGQGPKLLIQFQNNGVVDDSQLPKDRFSAERLKGVDSTLKIQPAKLEDSAVYLCASSLRAAGELFFGEGSRLTVL.

The rearrangement links TRBV19 to TRBJ1-2, with D unresolved. Germline CDR1 and CDR2: LNHDA and SQIVND (reference sequence). The CDR3 contains 15 residues. Trimming left V 5 bases short and J 3 bases short, with 16 bases between. The CDR3 is CASSSDLGRYYGYTF. CDR3 sequence (DNA): TGTGCCAGTAGTTCAGACTTGGGTCGCTACTATGGCTACACCTTC.

The gene calls are TRBV18 and TRBJ2-1; 7 bases line up with TRBD1. Germline CDR1 is KGHSH and CDR2 is LQKENI. This CDR3 is 15 amino acids long. The V and J ends lost 4 bases and 7 bases, in that order; junction bases with no gene match: 10. Here the CDR3 DNA reads TGTGCCAGCTCACTATCGACAGGGATTGGGAATGAGCAGTTCTTC. It specifies CASSLSTGIGNEQFF.

The CDR3 region has the DNA TGTGCCAGCAGCCTACAGACAGGGGTGTTCTCTGGGGCCAACGTCCTGACTTTC. Translated: CASSLQTGVFSGANVLTF. This chain links TRBV7-9 with TRBJ2-6; 8 bases line up with TRBD1. The length of the CDR3 is 18 residues. V gave up 5 bases and J gave up 0 bases; unmatched junction bases: 9. Germline CDR1 and CDR2: SEHNR and FQNEAQ (reference sequence).

The V and J genes are TRBV6-4 and TRBJ1-6, with a tentative D call TRBD1 (5 bases). V shed 0 bases and J shed 3 bases, with 12 bases lying between them. In germline, CDR1 is MRHNA, CDR2 SNTAGT. The CDR3 is 17 residues long. CDR3 nucleotide sequence: TGTGCCAGCAGTGACTCCGCAGGGCCGGGCTATAATTCACCCCTCCACTTT. It codes for CASSDSAGPGYNSPLHF.

The chain has TRBV6-1 and TRBJ1-5; a possible D gene is TRBD1 (5 bases). V lost 2 bases and J 6 bases, leaving 14 bases between the germline ends. The CDR3 loop spans 15 amino acids. In germline, CDR1 is MNHNS, CDR2 SASEGT. The CDR3 DNA follows: TGTGCCAGCAGTGAACAGGCAGGGTTGGGTCAGCCCCAGCATTTT. Residues: CASSEQAGLGQPQHF.

The rearrangement joins TRBV24-1 to TRBJ2-5, with D perhaps matching TRBD2 (6 bases). This CDR3 has 15 residues. Trimming took off 3 bases at V and 2 bases at J, with 12 bases between the two ends. Germline lookup yields CDR1 KGHDR and CDR2 SFDVKD. The CDR3 sequence is CATSDAGGPQETQYF. CDR3 nucleotides: TGTGCCACCAGTGATGCCGGGGGACCACAAGAGACCCAGTACTTC.